This T cell receptor beta chain was found in a study of CXCR3-negative and CXCR3-positive naive CD8 T cells. The CDR3 length is 17 residues. The germline V gene has CDR1 DFQATT and CDR2 SNEGSKA (reference sequence). With UMI labels, 5' RACE was used to prepare the TRB cDNA libraries. TCRdb reanalyzed the 5' RACE reads and collapses them to one entry per CDR3 protein, without DNA. The sample data list some 99,000 distinct CDR3 sequences. Study-wide results and caveats: Comparison of naive cells showed more hydrophobic TRB CDR3s in CXCR3-positive than in CXCR3-negative naive cells.

Turning to this clonotype: Its cognate antigen is unknown.

Sample: naive CXCR3+ CD8+ T cells from blood. The subset is: CD45RO-CCR7+CD27+CD95- naive CD8+ T cells expressing CXCR3 (TNR3+). V gene TRBV20-1 combines with J gene TRBJ2-1; the TRBD1 assignment by TCRdb is unverifiable without DNA. The clonotype originates from a human donor in good health. Some clones in this sample may be carry-over from other donors' samples. The CDR3 loop reads CSATEGQGAESYNEQFF.